One and the same sample provided the 16 T cell receptor beta chains below, sequenced in a study of identifying expanded T cells in peripheral blood. Sequenced by immunoSEQ multiplex PCR; TCRdb stores in-frame clones only, minus some. This repertoire shows about 130,000 clones, 65% to 90% found once; its top ten account for 8% to 9%. The sample comprised blood. These receptors were collected from a person between 18 and 75 years old in good health.

J is TRBJ1-3 and V is TRBV19; D is unresolved. Trimming took off 6 bases at V and 5 bases at J, with 14 bases between the two ends. Germline V gives CDR1 LNHDA, CDR2 SQIVND (reference sequence). The CDR3 is 14 amino acids. The CDR3 sequence: CASSGQPYRNTIYF. The CDR3 nucleotides are TGTGCCAGTAGCGGTCAGCCGTACAGAAACACCATATATTTT.

The chain combines TRBV6-6 with TRBJ1-2; D call uncertain. Per the germline V gene, CDR1 is MNHNY and CDR2 is SVGAGI (reference sequence). The CDR3 sequence is 11 residues long. Trimming pared 5 bases from V and 0 bases from J, leaving 1 base between. Here the CDR3 reads CASSPNYGYTF. The DNA of the CDR3 is TGTGCCAGCAGTCCTAACTATGGCTACACCTTC.

This chain joins TRBV25-1 and TRBJ1-6; D unclear. The CDR3 contains 17 residues. Germline V gene sequence: CDR1 MGHDK, CDR2 SYGVNS. V was clipped by 1 base and J by 9 bases, with 19 bases between them. This CDR3 reads CASSELGTVGPGSPLHF. CDR3 in DNA: TGTGCCAGCAGTGAATTGGGAACAGTTGGGCCAGGTTCACCCCTCCACTTT.

The chain combines TRBV6-1 with TRBJ2-3, with D uncertain. The CDR3 sequence is 13 residues long. V lost 0 bases and J 7 bases, leaving 8 bases between the germline ends. Looked up from germline, CDR1 is MNHNS and CDR2 is SASEGT. The CDR3 DNA sequence: TGTGCCAGCAGTGAAGCGCTCGGTCATACGCAGTATTTT. Translating gives CASSEALGHTQYF.

This clone was observed once. The chain joins TRBV2 to TRBJ2-3; 8 bases match TRBD1. Germline V gene sequence: CDR1 SNHLY, CDR2 FYNNEI. This CDR3 is 16 amino acids long. V shed 10 bases, J shed 0 bases, and the junction held 12 bases outside the gene matches. CDR3 DNA sequence: TGTGCCACCACCAGGGCTGGGACAGGCAGCACAGATACGCAGTATTTT. It is translated as CATTRAGTGSTDTQYF.

The chain carries TRBV5-6 and TRBJ2-7; weak D call: TRBD1 (6 bases). Looked up from germline, CDR1 is SGHDT and CDR2 is YYEEEE. Between the trimmed V and J ends, which lost 7 bases and 0 bases, there was a span of 11 bases. This CDR3 comprises 13 residues. CDR3 loop: CASSRTASYEQYF. CDR3 sequence (DNA): TGTGCCAGCTCCCGGACAGCCTCCTACGAGCAGTACTTC.

The J gene is TRBJ2-7, the V gene TRBV7-2; TRBD1 matches 7 bases. The CDR3 is made up of 14 amino acids. Trimming removed 5 bases from V and 1 base from J; junction bases left unmatched: 5. Germline CDR1 is SGHTA and CDR2 is FQGNSA. CDR3 in DNA: TGTGCCAGCAGCGGGGACAGAATTTCCTACGAGCAGTACTTC. This sequence encodes CASSGDRISYEQYF. The variable domain in full, with the rest retrieved from reference TRBV7-2 and TRBJ2-7, is GAGVSQSPSNKVTEKGKDVELRCDPISGHTALYWYRQSLGQGLEFLIYFQGNSAPDKSGLPSDRFSAERTGGSVSTLTIQRTQQEDSAVYLCASSGDRISYEQYFGPGTRLTVT.

The chain couples TRBV2 to TRBJ1-2; D is unclear. The ends were cut back, 0 bases at V and 10 bases at J, with 12 bases in the middle. Germline values: CDR1 SNHLY, CDR2 FYNNEI. This CDR3 has 13 residues. The CDR3: CASSEALKETYTF. Here the CDR3 DNA reads TGTGCCAGCAGTGAAGCGCTTAAGGAGACCTACACCTTC.

V gene TRBV7-3 combines with J gene TRBJ2-1; TRBD2 matches at 9 bases. The J segment lost 7 bases and the V segment lost 2 bases, leaving 9 bases of the junction unmatched. The length of the CDR3 is 16 residues. CDR1 is SGHTA, CDR2 FQGTGA, per germline. In nucleotides, the CDR3 is TGTGCCAGCAGCTTATTGGCGGGAGGGTCTTATAATGAGCAGTTCTTC. Translation: CASSLLAGGSYNEQFF.

The CDR3 DNA reads TGCGCCAGCAGTGAGTCGGTCGGGACGTCTAACAATGAGCAGTTCTTC. This codes for CASSESVGTSNNEQFF. This chain joins TRBV10-1 and TRBJ2-1; D tentatively reads TRBD1 or TRBD2 (5 bases each). CDR3 length: 16 residues. Germline V gene lookup returns CDR1 WNHNN and CDR2 SYGVQD (reference sequence). Trimming took 0 bases from V and 5 from J, leaving 14 bases between them.

The chain recombines TRBV29-1 with TRBJ1-1; D is unresolved. Germline assignment: CDR1 SQVTM and CDR2 ANQGSEA. The CDR3 has 13 residues. Trimming pared 7 bases from V and 2 bases from J, leaving 14 bases between. The CDR3 is CSASIGRNTEAFF. The CDR3 coding sequence is TGCAGCGCCTCCATCGGCCGAAACACTGAAGCTTTCTTT.

V and J are TRBV30 and TRBJ1-2; 9 bases are a match to TRBD1. CDR1 is GTSNPN, CDR2 SVGIG, per germline (reference sequence). This CDR3 is built from 16 residues. The V gene end was trimmed by 3 bases and the J gene end by 5 bases; junction bases not matched to a gene: 13. The CDR3 protein is CAWSGTGLPTAYGYTF. The CDR3 DNA follows: TGTGCCTGGAGCGGGACAGGGCTTCCTACAGCGTATGGCTACACCTTC.

The chain carries TRBV5-1 and TRBJ1-2; the D gene is possibly TRBD1 (5 bases). V was cut by 0 bases and J by 6 bases, with 12 bases left in between. This CDR3 comprises 14 residues. Germline-derived CDR1 and CDR2 are SGHRS and YFSETQ. The CDR3 sequence is CASSLAFREDGYTF. The CDR3 coding sequence is TGCGCCAGCAGCTTGGCCTTCAGGGAGGATGGCTACACCTTC. The full variable domain, completed using reference TRBV5-1 and TRBJ1-2, is KAGVTQTPRYLIKTRGQQVTLSCSPISGHRSVSWYQQTPGQGLQFLFEYFSETQRNKGNFPGRFSGRQFSNSRSEMNVSTLELGDSALYLCASSLAFREDGYTFGSGTRLTVV.

This chain connects TRBV28 to TRBJ1-4; possible D gene TRBD1, 5 bases. CDR1 MDHEN and CDR2 SYDVKM come from the germline V gene. This CDR3 comprises 16 residues. Trimming stripped 5 bases from V and 7 bases from J, with 20 bases between. The CDR3 sequence: CASSQLRVGGSEKLFF. Written as DNA, the CDR3 is TGTGCCAGCAGTCAACTCCGAGTGGGGGGGAGTGAAAAACTGTTTTTT.

This clone was seen a handful of times. This chain connects TRBV7-2 to TRBJ2-7, with D uncertain. Germline CDR1 reads SGHTA; CDR2 reads FQGNSA. V lost 0 bases, J lost 5 bases, and 14 bases lay in between. There are 15 residues in the CDR3. In DNA form, the CDR3 reads TGTGCCAGCAGCTTAGCCCCGAGTCTCCTAGACGAGCAGTACTTC. As protein: CASSLAPSLLDEQYF. Using reference TRBV7-2 and TRBJ2-7 for the parts outside the CDR3, the full variable domain is GAGVSQSPSNKVTEKGKDVELRCDPISGHTALYWYRQSLGQGLEFLIYFQGNSAPDKSGLPSDRFSAERTGGSVSTLTIQRTQQEDSAVYLCASSLAPSLLDEQYFGPGTRLTVT.

With regard to this clone: Other DNA variants within this sample encode the same CDR3. This chain joins TRBV5-1 and TRBJ1-5, with D perhaps TRBD1 (5 bases). V was clipped by 0 bases and J by 6 bases, with 10 bases between them. Germline lookup yields CDR1 SGHRS and CDR2 YFSETQ. This CDR3 is 14 amino acids long. CDR3 in amino acids: CASSLDGGGQPQHF. CDR3 nucleotide sequence: TGCGCCAGCAGCTTGGATGGGGGGGGTCAGCCCCAGCATTTT.